This T cell receptor (beta chain) was sequenced in a study of blood T cell repertoires in COVID-19. The wider study: COVID-19 samples collected from the United States, Italy and Spain covered acute and convalescent phases. The analysed material was cDNA or gDNA that came from T cells, B-cell-depleted T cells, or PBMCs.

The authors' processing: Counts of nucleated cells, estimated from reference gene primer amplification, were obtained. The protocol was immunoSEQ multiplex PCR, while the TCRdb copy is restricted to in-frame clones and leaves out a portion. That table gives V, J and clone size, and the DNA gave D and trimming. The sample has about 240,000 clones, about four fifths seen once. Per germline, CDR1 LNHDA and CDR2 SQIVND (reference sequence). This CDR3 has 14 amino acids. Trimming left V 11 bases short and J 6 bases short, with 20 bases between. This clone appeared once. Sequencing was carried out using peripheral blood. The chain links TRBV19 to TRBJ1-5, with a possible D match to TRBD1 (5 bases). This TCR came from a man aged 25 to 40 who had recovered from COVID-19. The CDR3 DNA is TGTGCCGGTGGGGGGAGTCCTCTTCTTCAGCCCCAGCATTTT. Its protein product is CAGGGSPLLQPQHF.